This TCR beta chain was observed in a study of T cell repertoires in cytomegalovirus infection. Study summary: Evidence of both CMV infection and a matching HLA type came from public TCR beta signatures.

TCRdb independently ran MiXCR on the reads; one entry per CDR3 protein. The table has more than 400,000 distinct CDR3 sequences, 26% seen once. Study-wide points: CMV-specific TCR beta clonotypes restricted by HLA-C were the ones dominating the ex vivo response. Adding up the frequency of public TCR beta families identified people who carried CMV plus the relevant HLA.

This clonotype occurred a few times. Its antigen remains unknown. The source is a human donor in good health (CMV status not recorded). Some clones in this sample may be carry-over from other donors' samples. Sequenced sample: PBMCs.

Here the CDR3 reads CSARDYSSGFNEQFF. CDR3 nucleotide sequence: TGCAGTGCTAGAGATTATTCTAGCGGATTCAATGAGCAGTTCTTC. The chain links TRBV20-1 to TRBJ2-1, with 7 bases identical to TRBD2. Trimming cost V 0 bases and J 6 bases; bases outside gene matches: 8. The length of the CDR3 is 15 residues. Per germline, CDR1 DFQATT and CDR2 SNEGSKA (reference sequence).